These T cell receptor beta chains were read from a single sample in a study of blood T cells in healthy people across ages. One entry per CDR3 protein results from TCRdb running MiXCR on the 5' RACE reads. Found here are about 730,000 distinct CDR3 sequences, around 40% of them singletons; the top ten hold roughly 20%. The sample was blood. Every receptor here comes from a woman aged 55 to 70 in good health. CDR3s include the opening cysteine and the closing phenylalanine or tryptophan. The order of the fields is J gene, V gene, clone size, D gene, CDR3 protein, CDR3 DNA. D genes are given only for firm matches. The size of a clone is reported for some rows only, either as once, few or many, or as a class for expanded clones.

TRBJ2-1 TRBV3-1 - - CASSPRLQETQFF TGTGCCAGCAGCCCCAGACTGCAAGAGACCCAGTTCTTC
TRBJ2-7 TRBV20-1 - - CSARDHVYEQYF TGCAGTGCTAGAGATCATGTCTACGAGCAGTACTTC
TRBJ2-2 TRBV12-3/TRBV12-4 few - CASSSGHNTGELFF TGTGCCAGCAGTTCGGGACATAACACCGGGGAGCTGTTTTTT
TRBJ2-1 TRBV6-2/TRBV6-3 - TRBD2 CASSGPTGGQFYNEQFF TGTGCCAGCAGTGGGCCCACGGGAGGCCAATTCTACAATGAGCAGTTCTTC
TRBJ2-5 TRBV20-1 few TRBD2 CSAGGLAAQETQYF TGCAGTGCGGGGGGACTAGCGGCGCAAGAGACCCAGTACTTC
TRBJ1-2 TRBV10-3 many TRBD1 CAIRHPGQGDYGYTF TGTGCCATCAGACATCCGGGACAGGGGGACTATGGCTACACCTTC
TRBJ2-1 TRBV9 - TRBD1 CASSVVGQGGEQFF TGTGCCAGCAGCGTAGTGGGACAGGGGGGTGAGCAGTTCTTC
TRBJ2-7 TRBV9 - - CASSVLTSSYNEQYF TGTGCCAGCAGCGTATTGACCAGCTCCTACAATGAGCAGTACTTC
TRBJ2-3 TRBV5-1 - TRBD1 CASSLQGAWTDTQYF TGCGCCAGCAGCCTACAGGGGGCTTGGACAGATACGCAGTATTTT
TRBJ1-1 TRBV29-1 - TRBD1 CSVDPGAKGQRHAEAFF TGCAGCGTTGATCCGGGAGCAAAGGGACAGCGCCACGCTGAAGCTTTCTTT
TRBJ1-2 TRBV28 - - CASKISQGPYGYTF TGTGCCAGCAAAATATCACAGGGTCCCTATGGCTACACCTTC
TRBJ2-7 TRBV7-2 many TRBD2 CASSPTSGPYEQYF TGTGCCAGCAGCCCGACTAGCGGCCCCTACGAGCAGTACTTC
TRBJ2-1 TRBV19 few - CASSIQWPLGNEQFF TGTGCCAGTAGTATCCAATGGCCCCTGGGGAATGAGCAGTTCTTC
TRBJ2-7 TRBV18 - TRBD2 CASSPKGLAGGTSYEQYF TGTGCCAGCTCACCAAAAGGACTAGCGGGAGGAACATCCTACGAGCAGTACTTC
TRBJ1-5 TRBV5-1 - - CASSLGDSGPQHF TGCGCCAGCAGCTTAGGGGACTCTGGGCCCCAGCATTTT
TRBJ2-7 TRBV2 few TRBD2 CASSVLPGLASYEQYF TGTGCCAGCAGTGTACTCCCGGGACTAGCATCCTACGAGCAGTACTTC
TRBJ2-7 TRBV4-2 - - CASSQKWGRELTYEQYF TGTGCCAGCAGCCAAAAATGGGGGCGGGAGTTGACTTACGAGCAGTACTTC
TRBJ2-5 TRBV15 - TRBD2 CATSSTSEGWARETQYF TGTGCCACCAGCAGCACTAGCGAGGGCTGGGCCAGAGAGACCCAGTACTTC
TRBJ2-7 TRBV29-1 - - CSAVGVYDEQYF TGCAGCGCTGTGGGGGTTTATGACGAGCAGTACTTC
TRBJ2-3 TRBV11-2 - - CASSLVIWTAGCTDTQYF TGTGCCAGCAGCTTAGTTATTTGGACGGCGGGATGCACAGATACGCAGTATTTT
TRBJ2-7 TRBV2 - - CASTLGILLSYEQYF TGTGCCAGCACCCTGGGCATCCTCTTGTCCTACGAGCAGTACTTC
TRBJ1-1 TRBV9 many TRBD1 CASSAGTVNTEAFF TGCGCCAGCAGCGCCGGGACAGTGAACACTGAAGCTTTCTTT
TRBJ1-2 TRBV30 - - CAWSVLGDGYGYTF TGTGCCTGGAGTGTACTGGGGGATGGCTATGGCTACACCTTC
TRBJ1-5 TRBV7-9 - - CASSPGGGVSNQPQHF TGTGCCAGCAGCCCTGGGGGGGGGGTCTCAAATCAGCCCCAGCATTTT
TRBJ2-7 TRBV7-2 few - CASSLVGGLSSYNEQYF TGTGCCAGCAGTCTCGTAGGGGGTTTAAGCTCCTACAATGAGCAGTACTTC
TRBJ2-5 TRBV11-1 many - CASSLGDRQETQYF TGTGCCAGCAGCTTAGGCGACCGGCAAGAGACCCAGTACTTC
TRBJ2-3 TRBV20-1 - TRBD2 CSAPLREGTGTQYF TGCAGTGCTCCACTCCGGGAGGGCACAGGTACGCAGTATTTT
TRBJ2-5 TRBV5-1 - TRBD2 CAARPRGGDQETQYF TGCGCCGCCAGACCCCGGGGGGGTGACCAAGAGACCCAGTACTTC
TRBJ2-1 TRBV5-1 - - CASSLATGYYNEQFF TGCGCCAGCAGTTTGGCTACGGGCTACTACAATGAGCAGTTCTTC
TRBJ1-4 TRBV15 - - CATSRDRQFSNEKLFF TGTGCCACCAGCAGAGATCGACAATTTAGTAATGAAAAACTGTTTTTT
TRBJ1-2 TRBV14 - - CASSQLVNYGYTF TGTGCCAGCAGCCAATTGGTAAACTATGGCTACACCTTC
TRBJ1-2 TRBV3-1 many - CASSQDTGRGYTF TGTGCCAGCAGCCAAGACACAGGCCGTGGCTACACCTTC
TRBJ2-1 TRBV6-1 - - CASTVSHNEQFF TGTGCCAGCACAGTCAGCCACAATGAGCAGTTCTTC
TRBJ1-2 TRBV20-1 few - CSASPGTDNYGYTF TGCAGTGCCAGTCCCGGGACGGATAACTATGGCTACACCTTC
TRBJ1-1 TRBV7-9 few - CASRAVGNTEAFF TGTGCCAGCAGGGCGGTAGGGAACACTGAAGCTTTCTTT
TRBJ2-1 TRBV2 - TRBD2 CASSEALAGIVQFF TGTGCCAGCAGTGAAGCTCTAGCGGGGATTGTGCAGTTCTTC
TRBJ2-7 TRBV7-2 - - CASSPSRQQYF TGTGCCAGCAGCCCAAGTCGGCAGCAGTACTTC
TRBJ2-5 TRBV6-1 few TRBD1 CASSATGVETQYF TGTGCCAGCAGTGCAACAGGGGTGGAGACCCAGTACTTC
TRBJ2-7 TRBV24-1 - TRBD2 CATSDSGTSGREQYF TGTGCCACCAGTGATTCCGGGACTAGTGGCAGGGAGCAGTACTTC
TRBJ2-3 TRBV5-1 - - CASSLTPRGVDTQYF TGCGCCAGCAGCTTGACGCCCCGAGGAGTGGATACGCAGTATTTT